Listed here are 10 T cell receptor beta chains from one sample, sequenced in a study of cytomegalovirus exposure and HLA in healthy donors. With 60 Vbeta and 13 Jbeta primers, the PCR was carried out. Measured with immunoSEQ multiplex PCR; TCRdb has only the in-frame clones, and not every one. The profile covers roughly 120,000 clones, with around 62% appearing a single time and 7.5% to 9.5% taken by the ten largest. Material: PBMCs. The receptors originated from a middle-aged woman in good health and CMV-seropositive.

This CDR3 reads CASSQGLAVQDEQFF. CDR3 bases: TGTGCCAGCAGCCAAGGGCTAGCGGTCCAGGATGAGCAGTTCTTC. The chain combines TRBV4-2 with TRBJ2-1, with 7 bases that match TRBD2. V lost 1 base to trimming and J lost 8 bases; unmatched junction nucleotides: 8. The CDR3 loop spans 15 amino acids. CDR1 and CDR2 (germline): LGHNA, YNFKEQ.

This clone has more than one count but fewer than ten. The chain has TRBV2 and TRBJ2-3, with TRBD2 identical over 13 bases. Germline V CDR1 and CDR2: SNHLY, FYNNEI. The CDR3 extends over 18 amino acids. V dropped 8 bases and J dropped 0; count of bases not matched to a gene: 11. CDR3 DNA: TGTGCCAGCGTCCCCGGACTAGCGGGAGCTTCGAGCACAGATACGCAGTATTTT. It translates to CASVPGLAGASSTDTQYF.

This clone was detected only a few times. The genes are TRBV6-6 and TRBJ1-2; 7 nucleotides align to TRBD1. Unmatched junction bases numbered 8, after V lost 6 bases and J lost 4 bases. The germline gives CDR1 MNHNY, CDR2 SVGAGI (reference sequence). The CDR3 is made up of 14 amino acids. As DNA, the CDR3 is TGTGCCAGCAGCCCTAGACAGGGCAGCTATGGCTACACCTTC. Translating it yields CASSPRQGSYGYTF.

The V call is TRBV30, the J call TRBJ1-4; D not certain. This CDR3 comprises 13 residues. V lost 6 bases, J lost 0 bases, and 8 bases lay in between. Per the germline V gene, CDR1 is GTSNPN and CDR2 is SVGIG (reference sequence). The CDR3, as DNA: TGTGCCTGCCTCAGGCCAACTAATGAAAAACTGTTTTTT. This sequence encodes CACLRPTNEKLFF.

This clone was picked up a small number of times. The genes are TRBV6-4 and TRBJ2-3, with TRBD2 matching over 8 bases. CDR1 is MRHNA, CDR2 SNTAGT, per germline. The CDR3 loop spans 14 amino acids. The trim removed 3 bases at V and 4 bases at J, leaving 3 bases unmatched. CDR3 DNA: TGTGCCAGCAGTGAGGGACTAGACTCAGATACGCAGTATTTT. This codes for CASSEGLDSDTQYF.

The CDR3 here is CASSLVGGFDYGYTF. CDR3 sequence (DNA): TGCGCCAGCAGCTTGGTTGGGGGCTTTGACTATGGCTACACCTTC. The rearrangement uses TRBV5-1 and TRBJ1-2, with D possibly matching TRBD1 (6 bases). Germline CDR1 reads SGHRS; CDR2 reads YFSETQ. CDR3 length: 15 amino acids. The V and J ends lost 0 bases and 3 bases respectively, with 12 bases between them.

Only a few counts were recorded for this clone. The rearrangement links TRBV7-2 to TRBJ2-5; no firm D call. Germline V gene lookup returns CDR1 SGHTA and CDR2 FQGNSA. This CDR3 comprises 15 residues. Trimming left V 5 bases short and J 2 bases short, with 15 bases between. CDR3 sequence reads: CASSPRVAQQETQYF. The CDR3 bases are TGTGCCAGCAGCCCCCGAGTAGCACAACAAGAGACCCAGTACTTC.

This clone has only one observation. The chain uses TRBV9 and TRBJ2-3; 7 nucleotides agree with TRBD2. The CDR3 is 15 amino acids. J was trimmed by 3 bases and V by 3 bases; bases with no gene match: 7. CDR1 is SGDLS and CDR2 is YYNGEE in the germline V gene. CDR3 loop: CASSASGKGTDTQYF. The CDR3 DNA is TGTGCCAGCAGCGCAAGCGGGAAGGGTACAGATACGCAGTATTTT.

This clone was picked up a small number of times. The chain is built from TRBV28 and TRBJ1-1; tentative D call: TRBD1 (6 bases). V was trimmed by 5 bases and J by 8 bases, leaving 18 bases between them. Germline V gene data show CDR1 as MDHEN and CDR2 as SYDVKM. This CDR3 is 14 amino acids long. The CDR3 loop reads CASSPPQGSDEAFF. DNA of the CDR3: TGTGCCAGCAGTCCGCCTCAGGGGTCGGACGAAGCTTTCTTT.

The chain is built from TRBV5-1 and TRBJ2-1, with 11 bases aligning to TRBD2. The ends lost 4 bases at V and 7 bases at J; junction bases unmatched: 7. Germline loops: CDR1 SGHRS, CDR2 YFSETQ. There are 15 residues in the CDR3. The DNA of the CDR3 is TGCGCCAGCAGCGACGGGACTAGCGGAACTAATGAGCAGTTCTTC. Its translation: CASSDGTSGTNEQFF.